This entry lists 27 T cell receptor beta chains sequenced from one sample in a study of T cells after yellow fever vaccination (dated by TCRdb to the late 2010s). The sample's treatment or condition label, in plain terms: live attenuated yellow fever vaccine strain. The protocol used for the library was 5' RACE. Sequenced using an Illumina NovaSeq 6000. The public sequencing data were trimmed at Q25 with fastp and processed into clonotypes with MiXCR by TCRdb, which kept only in-frame beta chains. When rows share a CDR3 protein, they turn into one entry using the most common DNA and genes. In all, the sample holds fewer than 500,000 distinct CDR3 sequences, and 18% of those were seen once. The ten largest account for roughly 19% of the sample. The specimen comprised PBMCs, sampled before the yellow fever booster vaccination. These receptors came from a man between 18 and 29 years old who received the YFV17D yellow fever vaccine.

This clonotype was found a few times. This chain links TRBV12-3 or TRBV12-4 with TRBJ1-2; a weak D match, TRBD1 (5 bases). Deletions cut 1 base from V and 5 bases from J, with 8 bases between. This CDR3 has 13 residues. The CDR3 loop reads CASSLVTEYGYTF. The CDR3 DNA sequence: TGTGCCAGCAGTTTAGTGACAGAGTATGGCTACACCTTC.

V is TRBV7-8 and J is TRBJ1-5; D is undetermined. The CDR3 length is 15 residues. Germline V CDR1 and CDR2: SGHVS, FQNEAQ. V lost 6 bases and J 4 bases, leaving 16 bases between the germline ends. CDR3 in amino acids: CASSLAYRTNQPQHF. CDR3 bases: TGTGCCAGCAGTCTAGCCTACAGAACTAATCAGCCCCAGCATTTT.

This clonotype has only a few counts. The rearrangement uses TRBV7-2 and TRBJ2-5, with TRBD2 matching over 7 bases. Germline trimming cut 4 bases from V and 7 bases from J; bases unmatched to any gene: 9. The CDR3 extends over 14 amino acids. From germline, CDR1 is SGHTA and CDR2 FQGNSA. The CDR3, as DNA: TGTGCCAGCAGCTCGGGACTACACCTTGGGACCCAGTACTTC. Its translation is CASSSGLHLGTQYF.

V gene TRBV10-3 combines with J gene TRBJ1-2, with 8 bases lining up with TRBD1. Germline trimming cut 7 bases from V and 4 bases from J; bases unmatched to any gene: 8. The CDR3 is made up of 14 amino acids. Germline CDR1 ENHRY, CDR2 SYGVKD. This chain's CDR3 is CAITFDRGSYGYTF. CDR3 nucleotides: TGTGCCATCACCTTTGACAGGGGATCCTATGGCTACACCTTC.

The chain carries TRBV23-1 and TRBJ2-7; a possible D gene is TRBD2 (6 bases). TRBV23-1 is an open reading frame whose function is uncertain. CDR3 length equals 15 residues. Trimming left V 3 bases short and J 2 bases short, with 14 bases between. CDR3 sequence: CASSHCWDCTYEQYV. Here the CDR3 DNA reads TGCGCCAGCAGTCATTGCTGGGACTGTACCTACGAGCAGTACGTC.

The V and J genes are TRBV30 and TRBJ2-2; 7 nucleotides line up with TRBD1. The CDR3 has 14 residues. Per germline, CDR1 GTSNPN and CDR2 SVGIG (reference sequence). V shed 0 bases, J shed 5 bases, and the junction held 3 bases outside the gene matches. CDR3 sequence (DNA): TGTGCCTGGAGTGTAGGGGGCGCAACCGGGGAGCTGTTTTTT. This sequence encodes CAWSVGGATGELFF.

This rearrangement joins TRBV7-9 to TRBJ2-1; 9 bases line up with TRBD2. The CDR3 has 17 residues. Germline lookup yields CDR1 SEHNR and CDR2 FQNEAQ (reference sequence). The J segment lost 1 base and the V segment lost 3 bases, leaving 7 bases of the junction unmatched. CDR3 DNA sequence: TGTGCCAGCAGCTTGCACAAGGGACTAGCTTCCTACAATGAGCAGTTCTTC. Translated, it gives CASSLHKGLASYNEQFF.

A few counts support this clonotype. The chain employs TRBV5-1 and TRBJ2-3; 8 bases line up with TRBD2. Germline loops: CDR1 SGHRS, CDR2 YFSETQ. This CDR3 contains 15 residues. V dropped 4 bases and J dropped 5; count of bases not matched to a gene: 9. CDR3 region: CASSTRGGRGDTQYF. The CDR3 region has the DNA TGCGCCAGCAGCACACGGGGGGGCCGAGGAGATACGCAGTATTTT.

This clonotype was detected once. The chain has TRBV14 and TRBJ2-4, with D uncertain. The germline V gene encodes CDR1 SGHDN and CDR2 FVKESK. V dropped 2 bases and J dropped 0 bases, with 14 bases sitting between them. CDR3 size: 17 residues. CDR3 region: CASSQRLAVLAKNIQYF. In DNA form, the CDR3 reads TGTGCCAGCAGCCAAAGGCTCGCCGTACTAGCCAAAAACATTCAGTACTTC.

The table lists this clonotype with many counts. The chain couples TRBV11-2 to TRBJ2-5; either TRBD1 or TRBD2 may fit D (5 bases each). This CDR3 region has 14 residues. V was clipped by 3 bases and J by 2 bases, with 10 bases between them. Per germline, CDR1 SGHAT and CDR2 FQNNGV. For the CDR3, the DNA is TGTGCCAGCAGCTTGAACGGGGCTCAAGAGACCCAGTACTTC. As protein: CASSLNGAQETQYF.

The rearrangement uses TRBV29-1 and TRBJ1-1, with 8 bases identical to TRBD1. CDR1 SQVTM and CDR2 ANQGSEA come from the germline V gene. The ends lost 7 bases at V and 0 bases at J; junction bases unmatched: 10. The CDR3 covers 15 residues. Here the CDR3 DNA reads TGCAGCGGATCCCAGGGGGCGGGGATGAACACTGAAGCTTTCTTT. Residues: CSGSQGAGMNTEAFF.

This clonotype was detected many times. J is TRBJ2-2 and V is TRBV20-1; TRBD1 is a possible D gene (6 bases). CDR1 and CDR2 from the germline V gene are DFQATT and SNEGSKA (reference sequence). Trimming took 5 bases from V and 8 from J, leaving 12 bases between them. The CDR3 is 12 amino acids. CDR3 sequence reads: CSAPRGSGELFF. CDR3 nucleotides: TGCAGTGCTCCCAGGGGATCGGGGGAGCTGTTTTTT.

This clonotype appeared a few times. J is TRBJ2-4 and V is TRBV5-1; maybe TRBD1 (6 bases). CDR3 length equals 16 residues. V shed 2 bases and J shed 2 bases, with 14 bases lying between them. The germline CDR1 and CDR2 sequences are SGHRS and YFSETQ. The CDR3 is CASSLQGGGTKNIQYF. Written as DNA, the CDR3 is TGCGCCAGCAGCTTACAGGGTGGGGGTACCAAAAACATTCAGTACTTC.

V usage is TRBV4-1 and J usage is TRBJ1-6; tentatively, D is TRBD1 (6 bases). This CDR3 is built from 17 residues. Germline V CDR1 and CDR2: MGHRA, YSYEKL. V lost 1 base and J lost 10, with 20 bases in between. The CDR3: CASSQVGGLGLNSPLHF. The CDR3 DNA is TGCGCCAGCAGCCAAGTAGGGGGTTTAGGGTTGAACTCACCCCTCCACTTT.

This clonotype was seen repeatedly, ten times or more. The chain couples TRBV4-3 to TRBJ1-2; D possibly corresponds to TRBD1 (6 bases). Trimming took 0 bases from V and 6 from J, leaving 23 bases between them. Per the germline V gene, CDR1 is LGHNA and CDR2 is YSLEER. The length of the CDR3 is 18 residues. The CDR3 DNA reads TGCGCCAGCAGCCAAGATCCGTTAACAGGGTCCGGAGGGCATGGCTACACCTTC. Amino acid sequence: CASSQDPLTGSGGHGYTF.

This sequence joins TRBV6-5 and TRBJ1-4; TRBD1 matches 7 bases. CDR1 and CDR2 from the germline V gene are MNHEY and SVGAGI. The ends lost 0 bases at V and 3 bases at J; junction bases unmatched: 4. This CDR3 region has 16 residues. The CDR3, as DNA: TGTGCCAGCAGTTACTCGAGGGGGCGGTCTAATGAAAAACTGTTTTTT. Protein product: CASSYSRGRSNEKLFF.

V and J are TRBV3-1 and TRBJ2-4; TRBD2 might be the D (7 bases). Trimming removed 4 bases at V and 7 bases at J, with 20 bases between. The CDR3 is made up of 16 amino acids. Germline lookup yields CDR1 LGHDT and CDR2 YNNKEL (reference sequence). The CDR3 loop reads CASSRGGGGPTNIQYF. As DNA, the CDR3 is TGTGCCAGCAGCCGAGGAGGGGGGGGCCCCACGAACATTCAGTACTTC.

The V gene is TRBV11-3, the J gene TRBJ2-7; D may be TRBD1 (6 bases). Trimming took off 4 bases at V and 7 bases at J, with 17 bases between the two ends. This CDR3 region has 14 residues. Germline values: CDR1 SGHNT, CDR2 YENEEA. The DNA for the CDR3 is TGTGCCAGCAGCTCGAACTGGGACGGGACAGAGCAGTACGTC. Its translation is CASSSNWDGTEQYV.

In this sample, this clonotype turned up a few times. The chain recombines TRBV9 with TRBJ2-3; D is unclear. Germline CDR1 reads SGDLS; CDR2 reads YYNGEE. The CDR3 totals 13 residues. Trimming shortened V by 0 bases and J by 5 bases, and 7 bases separated the two germline ends. In DNA, the CDR3 is TGTGCCAGCAGCGTAGACACCCAAGATACGCAGTATTTT. It codes for CASSVDTQDTQYF. Combining the CDR3 with reference TRBV9 and TRBJ2-3 gives the whole variable domain DSGVTQTPKHLITATGQRVTLRCSPRSGDLSVYWYQQSLDQGLQFLIQYYNGEERAKGNILERFSAQQFPDLHSELNLSSLELGDSALYFCASSVDTQDTQYFGPGTRLTVL.

The gene calls are TRBV5-1 and TRBJ2-2, with TRBD1 matching 12 bases. Germline CDR1 SGHRS, CDR2 YFSETQ. With 3 bases clipped from V and 6 bases from J, the junction kept 3 bases outside the gene matches. This CDR3 has 15 residues. CDR3: CASSSGQGAAGELFF. The CDR3, as DNA: TGCGCCAGCAGCTCGGGACAGGGGGCGGCCGGGGAGCTGTTTTTT.

This clonotype has more than one count but fewer than ten. This chain connects TRBV27 to TRBJ2-1; no definite D call. The V gene lost 7 bases and the J gene lost 4 bases, with 8 bases spanning the gap. Germline-derived CDR1 and CDR2 are MNHEY and SMNVEV (reference sequence). This CDR3 comprises 12 residues. The CDR3 DNA follows: TGTGCCAGCATGAGAACATACAATGAGCAGTTCTTC. This gives the protein CASMRTYNEQFF.

This chain connects TRBV7-9 to TRBJ1-4; D is undetermined. Trimming shortened V by 5 bases and J by 12 bases, and 13 bases separated the two germline ends. CDR1 is SEHNR, CDR2 FQNEAQ, per germline (reference sequence). This CDR3 is built from 12 residues. The CDR3 loop reads CASSADGGELFF. In DNA, the CDR3 is TGTGCCAGCAGCGCAGACGGCGGGGAACTGTTTTTT.

At least ten counts were recorded for this clonotype. The chain employs TRBV4-2 and TRBJ1-1; weak D call: TRBD1 (6 bases). The CDR3 runs to 13 residues. Germline-derived CDR1 and CDR2 are LGHNA and YNFKEQ. The ends were cut back, 1 base at V and 8 bases at J, with 11 bases in the middle. The CDR3 sequence: CASSQGEQGEAFF. In nucleotides, the CDR3 is TGTGCCAGCAGCCAAGGTGAGCAGGGGGAAGCTTTCTTT.

J is TRBJ2-3 and V is TRBV12-3 or TRBV12-4; D unresolved. V was shortened by 9 bases and J by 3 bases, with 16 bases between the two germline ends. The CDR3 runs 14 residues. Here the CDR3 reads CASGAHGVTDTQYF. The CDR3 DNA sequence: TGTGCCAGTGGTGCCCACGGCGTTACAGATACGCAGTATTTT.

The chain recombines TRBV6-5 with TRBJ1-6, with TRBD1 identical over 10 bases. V lost 5 bases to trimming and J lost 10 bases; unmatched junction nucleotides: 5. Germline V lookup: CDR1 MNHEY, CDR2 SVGAGI. The CDR3 spans 14 residues. The CDR3 reads CASSGGQGRSPLHF. For the CDR3, the DNA is TGTGCCAGCAGTGGGGGACAGGGGAGGTCACCCCTCCACTTT.

This clonotype has a handful of counts. The V call is TRBV20-1, the J call TRBJ2-7; D possibly corresponds to TRBD2 (7 bases). This CDR3 is built from 15 residues. Germline V gene data show CDR1 as DFQATT and CDR2 as SNEGSKA (reference sequence). Between the trimmed V and J ends, which lost 6 bases and 0 bases, there was a span of 18 bases. The CDR3, as DNA: TGCAGTGCATCAGGAGGGGGACTAAGCTCCTACGAGCAGTACTTC. Protein product: CSASGGGLSSYEQYF.

Relative to its sample, this clonotype is medium-sized. The CDR3 DNA is TGCAGTGCTAGGACAGGGATCCGCTACGAGCAGTACTTC. Translated, it gives CSARTGIRYEQYF. The rearrangement uses TRBV20-1 and TRBJ2-7, with 7 bases fitting TRBD1. The CDR3 extends over 13 amino acids. Trimming removed 3 bases from V and 3 bases from J; junction bases left unmatched: 5. Per the germline V gene, CDR1 is DFQATT and CDR2 is SNEGSKA (reference sequence).